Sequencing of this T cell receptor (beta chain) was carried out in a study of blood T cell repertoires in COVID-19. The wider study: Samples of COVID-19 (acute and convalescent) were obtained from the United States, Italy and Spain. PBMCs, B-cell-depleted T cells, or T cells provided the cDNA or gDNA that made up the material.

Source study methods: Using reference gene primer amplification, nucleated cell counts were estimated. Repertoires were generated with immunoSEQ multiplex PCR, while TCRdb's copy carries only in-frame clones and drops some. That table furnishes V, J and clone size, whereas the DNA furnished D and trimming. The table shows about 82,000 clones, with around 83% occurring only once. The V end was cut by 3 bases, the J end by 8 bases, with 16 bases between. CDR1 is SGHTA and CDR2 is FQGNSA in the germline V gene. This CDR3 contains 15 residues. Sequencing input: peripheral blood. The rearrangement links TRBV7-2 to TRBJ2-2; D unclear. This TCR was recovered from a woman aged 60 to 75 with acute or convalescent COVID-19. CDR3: CASSFQATVGGELFF. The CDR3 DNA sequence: TGTGCCAGCAGCTTCCAGGCTACGGTCGGTGGGGAGCTGTTTTTT. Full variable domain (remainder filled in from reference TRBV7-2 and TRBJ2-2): GAGVSQSPSNKVTEKGKDVELRCDPISGHTALYWYRQSLGQGLEFLIYFQGNSAPDKSGLPSDRFSAERTGGSVSTLTIQRTQQEDSAVYLCASSFQATVGGELFFGEGSRLTVL.